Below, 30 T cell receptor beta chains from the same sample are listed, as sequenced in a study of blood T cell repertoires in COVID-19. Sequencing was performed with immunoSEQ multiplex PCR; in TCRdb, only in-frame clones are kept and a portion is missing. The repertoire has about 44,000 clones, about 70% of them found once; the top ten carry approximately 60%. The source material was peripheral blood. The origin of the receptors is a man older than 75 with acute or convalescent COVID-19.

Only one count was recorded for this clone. The CDR3 coding sequence is TGTGCCAGCAGCTTAGTGGGTAGCGGGAGAGCAGAGACCCAGTACTTC. Amino acids: CASSLVGSGRAETQYF. The rearrangement uses TRBV7-9 and TRBJ2-5, with 9 positions matching TRBD2. With V trimmed by 1 base and J by 4 bases, 7 bases remained unmatched. The CDR3 covers 16 residues. CDR1 is SEHNR and CDR2 is FQNEAQ in the germline V gene (reference sequence).

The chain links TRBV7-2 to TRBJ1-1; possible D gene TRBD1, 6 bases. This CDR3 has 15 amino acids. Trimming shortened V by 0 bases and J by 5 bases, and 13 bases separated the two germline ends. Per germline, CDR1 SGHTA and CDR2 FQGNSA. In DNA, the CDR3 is TGTGCCAGCAGCTTAGCTGGGGGCTCGGGTACTGAAGCTTTCTTT. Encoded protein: CASSLAGGSGTEAFF.

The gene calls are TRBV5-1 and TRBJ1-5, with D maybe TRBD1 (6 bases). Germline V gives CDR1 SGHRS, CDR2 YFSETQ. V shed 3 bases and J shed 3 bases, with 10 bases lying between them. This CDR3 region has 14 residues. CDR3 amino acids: CASSSQGHNQPQHF. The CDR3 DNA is TGCGCCAGCAGCTCCCAGGGGCACAATCAGCCCCAGCATTTT. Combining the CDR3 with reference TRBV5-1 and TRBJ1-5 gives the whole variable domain KAGVTQTPRYLIKTRGQQVTLSCSPISGHRSVSWYQQTPGQGLQFLFEYFSETQRNKGNFPGRFSGRQFSNSRSEMNVSTLELGDSALYLCASSSQGHNQPQHFGDGTRLSIL.

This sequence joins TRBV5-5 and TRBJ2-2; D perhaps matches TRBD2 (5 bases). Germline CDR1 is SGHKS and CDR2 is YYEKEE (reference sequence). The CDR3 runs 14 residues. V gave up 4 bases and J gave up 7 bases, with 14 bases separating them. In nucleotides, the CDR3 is TGTGCCAGCAGCCTTCTAGCAACCAGCGGGGAGCTGTTTTTT. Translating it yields CASSLLATSGELFF.

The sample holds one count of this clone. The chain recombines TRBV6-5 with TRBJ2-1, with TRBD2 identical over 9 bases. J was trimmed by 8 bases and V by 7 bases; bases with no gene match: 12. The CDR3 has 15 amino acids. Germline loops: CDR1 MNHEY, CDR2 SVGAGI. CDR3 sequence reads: CASIPGGAGGYEQFF. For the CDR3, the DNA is TGTGCCAGCATTCCCGGGGGAGCGGGAGGCTATGAGCAGTTCTTC.

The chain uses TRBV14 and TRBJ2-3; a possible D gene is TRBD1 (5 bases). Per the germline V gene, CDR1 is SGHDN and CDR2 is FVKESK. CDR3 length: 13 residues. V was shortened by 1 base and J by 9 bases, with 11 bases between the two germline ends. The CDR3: CASSQARAGTQYF. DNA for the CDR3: TGTGCCAGCAGCCAAGCCCGGGCAGGGACGCAGTATTTT.

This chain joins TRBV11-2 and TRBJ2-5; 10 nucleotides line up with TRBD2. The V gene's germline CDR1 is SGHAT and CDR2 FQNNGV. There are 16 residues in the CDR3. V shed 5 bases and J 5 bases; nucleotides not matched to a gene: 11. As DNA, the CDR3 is TGTGCCAGCAGCCCCCGACTAGCGGGCTATGGGGAGACCCAGTACTTC. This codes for CASSPRLAGYGETQYF.

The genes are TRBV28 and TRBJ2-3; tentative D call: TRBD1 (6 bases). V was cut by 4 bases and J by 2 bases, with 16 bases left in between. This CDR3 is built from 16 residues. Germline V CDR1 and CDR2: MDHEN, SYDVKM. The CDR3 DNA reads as TGTGCCAGCAGTTCTCCCAGGGGCCCAAACACAGATACGCAGTATTTT. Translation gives CASSSPRGPNTDTQYF.

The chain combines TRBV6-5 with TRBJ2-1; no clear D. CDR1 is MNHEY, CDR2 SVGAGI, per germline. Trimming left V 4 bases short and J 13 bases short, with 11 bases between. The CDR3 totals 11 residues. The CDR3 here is CASSSMYSQFF. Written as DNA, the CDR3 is TGTGCCAGCAGTTCAATGTACTCCCAGTTCTTC.

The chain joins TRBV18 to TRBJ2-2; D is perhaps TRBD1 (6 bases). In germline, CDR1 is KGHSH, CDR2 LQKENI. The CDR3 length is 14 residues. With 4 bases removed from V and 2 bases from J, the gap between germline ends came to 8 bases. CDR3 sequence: CASSLGQNTGELFF. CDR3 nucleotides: TGTGCCAGCTCACTGGGACAAAACACCGGGGAGCTGTTTTTT.

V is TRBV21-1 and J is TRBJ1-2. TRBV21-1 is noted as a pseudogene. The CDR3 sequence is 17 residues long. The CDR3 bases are TGTGCCAGCAGCAAAGGAAGGTACGGGGGGTGTGGAGAGGGCTACACCTTC. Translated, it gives CASSKGRYGGCGEGYTF.

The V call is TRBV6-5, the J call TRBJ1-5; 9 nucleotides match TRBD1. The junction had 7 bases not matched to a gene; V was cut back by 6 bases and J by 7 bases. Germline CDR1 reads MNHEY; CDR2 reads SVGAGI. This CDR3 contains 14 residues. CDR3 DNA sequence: TGTGCCAGCAGATCGACAGGGGGAGGGCAGCCCCAGCATTTT. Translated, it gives CASRSTGGGQPQHF.

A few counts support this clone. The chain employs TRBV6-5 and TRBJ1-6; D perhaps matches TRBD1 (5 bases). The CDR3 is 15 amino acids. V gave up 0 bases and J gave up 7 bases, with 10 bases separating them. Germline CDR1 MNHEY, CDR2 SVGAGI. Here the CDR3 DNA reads TGTGCCAGCAGTTACTCGCGGAGGGACAATTCACCCCTCCACTTT. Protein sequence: CASSYSRRDNSPLHF.

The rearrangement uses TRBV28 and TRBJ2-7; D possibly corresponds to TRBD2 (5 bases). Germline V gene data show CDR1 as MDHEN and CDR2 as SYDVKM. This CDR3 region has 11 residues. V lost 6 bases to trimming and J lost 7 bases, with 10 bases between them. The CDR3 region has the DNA TGTGCCAGCAGCCGGCAGCGGGAGCAGTACTTC. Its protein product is CASSRQREQYF.

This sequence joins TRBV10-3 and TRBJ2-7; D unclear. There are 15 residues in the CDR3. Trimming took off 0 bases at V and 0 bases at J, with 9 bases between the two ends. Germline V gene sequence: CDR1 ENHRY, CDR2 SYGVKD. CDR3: CAISESTLSSYEQYF. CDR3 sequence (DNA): TGTGCCATCAGTGAGTCTACGCTGAGCTCCTACGAGCAGTACTTC.

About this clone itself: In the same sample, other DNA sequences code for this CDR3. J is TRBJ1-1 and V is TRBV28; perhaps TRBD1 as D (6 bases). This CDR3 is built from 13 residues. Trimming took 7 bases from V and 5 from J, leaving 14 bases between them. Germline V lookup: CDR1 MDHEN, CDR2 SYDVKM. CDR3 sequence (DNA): TGTGCCAGCATCGGGCTCAGGGGAACTGAAGCTTTCTTT. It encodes CASIGLRGTEAFF.

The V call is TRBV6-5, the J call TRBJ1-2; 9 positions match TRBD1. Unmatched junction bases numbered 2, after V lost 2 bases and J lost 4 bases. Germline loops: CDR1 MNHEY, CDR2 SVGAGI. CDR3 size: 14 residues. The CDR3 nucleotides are TGTGCCAGCAGTTACATGGACAGGGGCTATGGCTACACCTTC. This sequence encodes CASSYMDRGYGYTF.

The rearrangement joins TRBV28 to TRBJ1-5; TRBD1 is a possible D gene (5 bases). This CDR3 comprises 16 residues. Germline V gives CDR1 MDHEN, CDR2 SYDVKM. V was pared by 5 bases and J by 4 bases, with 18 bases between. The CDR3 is CASSPYGTGGNQPQHF. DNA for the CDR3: TGTGCCAGCAGTCCATACGGGACGGGAGGGAATCAGCCCCAGCATTTT.

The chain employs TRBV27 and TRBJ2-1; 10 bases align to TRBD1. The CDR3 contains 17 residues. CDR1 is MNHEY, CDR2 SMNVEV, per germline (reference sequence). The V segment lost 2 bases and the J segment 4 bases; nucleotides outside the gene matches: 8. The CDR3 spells CASSLNPTGGGYNEQFF. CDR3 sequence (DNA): TGTGCCAGCAGTTTAAACCCGACAGGGGGCGGGTACAATGAGCAGTTCTTC.

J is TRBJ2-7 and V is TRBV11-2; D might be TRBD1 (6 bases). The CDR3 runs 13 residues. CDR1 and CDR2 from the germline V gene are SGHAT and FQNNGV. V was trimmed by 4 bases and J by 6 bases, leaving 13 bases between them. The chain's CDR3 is CASSSGQTPEQYF. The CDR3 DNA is TGTGCCAGCAGCTCCGGACAGACCCCCGAGCAGTACTTC.

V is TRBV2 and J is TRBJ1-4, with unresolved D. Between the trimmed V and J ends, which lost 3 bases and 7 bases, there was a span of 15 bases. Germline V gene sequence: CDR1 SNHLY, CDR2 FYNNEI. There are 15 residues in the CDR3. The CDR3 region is CASSEGPALGEKLFF. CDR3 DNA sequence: TGTGCCAGCAGTGAGGGCCCCGCCCTTGGTGAAAAACTGTTTTTT.

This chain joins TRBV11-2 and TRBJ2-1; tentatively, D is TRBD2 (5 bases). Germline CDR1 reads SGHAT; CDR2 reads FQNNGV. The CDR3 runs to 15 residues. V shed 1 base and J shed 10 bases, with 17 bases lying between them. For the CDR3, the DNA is TGTGCCAGCAGCTTAGCGGAAGGGAGCCGAAGGGAGCAGTTCTTC. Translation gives CASSLAEGSRREQFF.

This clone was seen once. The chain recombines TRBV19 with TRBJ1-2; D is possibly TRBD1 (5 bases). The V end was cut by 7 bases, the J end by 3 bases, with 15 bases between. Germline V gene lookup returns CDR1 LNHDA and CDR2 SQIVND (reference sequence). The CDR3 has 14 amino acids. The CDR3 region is CASTQGRVDYGYTF. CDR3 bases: TGTGCCAGTACCCAGGGCAGGGTGGACTATGGCTACACCTTC.

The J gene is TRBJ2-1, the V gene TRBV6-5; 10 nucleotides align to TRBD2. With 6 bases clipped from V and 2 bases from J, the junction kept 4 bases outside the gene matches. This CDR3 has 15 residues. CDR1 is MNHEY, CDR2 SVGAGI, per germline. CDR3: CASRTLAGAYNEQFF. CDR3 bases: TGTGCCAGCAGAACTCTAGCGGGAGCCTACAATGAGCAGTTCTTC.

The CDR3 region is CASSQHAGGENTEAFF. The CDR3 region has the DNA TGCGCCAGCAGCCAACATGCAGGGGGAGAGAACACTGAAGCTTTCTTT. The chain recombines TRBV4-1 with TRBJ1-1; 7 bases are shared with TRBD1. Germline V CDR1 and CDR2: MGHRA, YSYEKL. J gave up 1 base and V 2 bases, and 7 bases lay outside the gene matches. The CDR3 length is 16 residues.

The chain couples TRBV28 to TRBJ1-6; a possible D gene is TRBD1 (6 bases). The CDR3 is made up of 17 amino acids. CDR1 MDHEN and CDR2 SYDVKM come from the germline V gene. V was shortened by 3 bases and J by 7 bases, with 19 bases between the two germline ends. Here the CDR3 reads CASSLRGRGRINSPLHF. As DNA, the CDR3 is TGTGCCAGCAGTTTGAGGGGGAGGGGTCGAATAAATTCACCCCTCCACTTT.

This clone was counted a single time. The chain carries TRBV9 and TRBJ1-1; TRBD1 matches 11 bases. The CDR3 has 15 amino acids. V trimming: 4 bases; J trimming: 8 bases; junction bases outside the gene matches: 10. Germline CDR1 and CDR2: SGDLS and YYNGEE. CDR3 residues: CASSKTDRGQAEAFF. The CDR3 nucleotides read TGTGCCAGCAGCAAAACGGACAGGGGGCAGGCGGAAGCTTTCTTT.

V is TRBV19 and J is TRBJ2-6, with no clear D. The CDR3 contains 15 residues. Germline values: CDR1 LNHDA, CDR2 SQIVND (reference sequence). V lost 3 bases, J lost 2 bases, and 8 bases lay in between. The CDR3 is CASSMQSAGANVLTF. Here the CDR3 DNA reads TGTGCCAGTAGTATGCAGAGCGCTGGGGCCAACGTCCTGACTTTC.

The CDR3 loop reads CASSLGAGGETQYF. The CDR3 bases are TGTGCCAGCAGCTTGGGTGCGGGTGGAGAGACCCAGTACTTC. The V and J genes are TRBV5-4 and TRBJ2-5; D is possibly TRBD2 (5 bases). Trimming pared 0 bases from V and 4 bases from J, leaving 10 bases between. The CDR3 length is 14 residues. Germline V CDR1 and CDR2: SGHNT, YYREEE (reference sequence).

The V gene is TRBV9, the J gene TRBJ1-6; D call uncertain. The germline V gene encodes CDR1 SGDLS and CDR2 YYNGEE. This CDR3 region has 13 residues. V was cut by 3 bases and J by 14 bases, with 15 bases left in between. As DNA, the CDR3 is TGTGCCAGCAGCGGAAACAGTGGTCTTTCCCTCCACTTT. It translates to CASSGNSGLSLHF. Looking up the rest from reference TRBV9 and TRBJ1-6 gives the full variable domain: DSGVTQTPKHLITATGQRVTLRCSPRSGDLSVYWYQQSLDQGLQFLIQYYNGEERAKGNILERFSAQQFPDLHSELNLSSLELGDSALYFCASSGNSGLSLHFGNGTRLTVT.